Following are 26 T cell receptor beta chains from one sample sequenced in a study of chemoradiotherapy in HPV16-positive cancers (dated by TCRdb to 2021 to 2024). The library came from the immunoSEQ multiplex PCR assay. The source is immuneACCESS, and TCRdb retained only in-frame sequences with V and J called. Part of the clones is not carried over; for the studies checked, unresolved V genes explain less than half of this, and the remainder is unexplained. Here the sample has about 68,000 clones; about nine tenths occur a single time. The ten largest clones represent 4% to 4.5% of the sample. Material: blood, obtained from a patient who underwent chemoradiotherapy. These receptor sequences come from a human donor with HPV-associated anogenital cancer.

This chain connects TRBV19 to TRBJ1-1; D remains unclear. CDR1 and CDR2 from the germline V gene are LNHDA and SQIVND (reference sequence). The ends were cut back, 1 base at V and 4 bases at J, with 10 bases in the middle. This CDR3 region has 14 residues. CDR3 in amino acids: CASSIVAAGTEAFF. CDR3 bases: TGTGCCAGTAGTATAGTGGCCGCAGGCACTGAAGCTTTCTTT.

The chain has TRBV30 and TRBJ1-2; no clear D gene. The germline V gene has CDR1 GTSNPN and CDR2 SVGIG (reference sequence). This CDR3 spans 13 amino acids. V was trimmed by 3 bases and J by 8 bases, leaving 16 bases between them. The CDR3 reads CAWSEEGKRGYTF. CDR3 coding DNA: TGTGCCTGGAGCGAGGAAGGGAAAAGGGGCTACACCTTC.

The chain combines TRBV19 with TRBJ1-5, with TRBD1 matching over 11 bases. Germline CDR1 LNHDA, CDR2 SQIVND (reference sequence). The V gene end was trimmed by 7 bases and the J gene end by 1 base; junction bases not matched to a gene: 6. The CDR3 consists of 16 residues. In DNA form, the CDR3 reads TGTGCCAGTAACCCGGACAGGGGGCTAAGCAATCAGCCCCAGCATTTT. Encoded protein: CASNPDRGLSNQPQHF.

V gene TRBV6-5 combines with J gene TRBJ2-1, with D possibly TRBD2 on 6 matching bases. This CDR3 has 16 amino acids. Trimming removed 4 bases from V and 0 bases from J, with 13 bases in between. Looked up from germline, CDR1 is MNHEY and CDR2 is SVGAGI. The CDR3 loop is CASSFFGGSSYNEQFF. The DNA for the CDR3 is TGTGCCAGCAGTTTTTTCGGGGGAAGCTCCTACAATGAGCAGTTCTTC.

The chain uses TRBV27 and TRBJ2-7; D remains ambiguous. CDR3 size: 13 residues. Germline CDR1 and CDR2: MNHEY and SMNVEV (reference sequence). With 8 bases removed from V and 3 bases from J, the gap between germline ends came to 14 bases. The CDR3 coding sequence is TGTGCCAGCTCTCTAGGGCCGCGCTACGAGCAGTACTTC. It translates to CASSLGPRYEQYF.

The chain is built from TRBV5-6 and TRBJ2-3, with D possibly TRBD1 on 5 matching bases. Trimming took 4 bases from V and 3 from J, leaving 15 bases between them. The CDR3 sequence is 15 residues long. The germline CDR1 and CDR2 sequences are SGHDT and YYEEEE. CDR3: CASSALRESTDTQYF. DNA of the CDR3: TGTGCCAGCAGCGCGCTCAGGGAATCGACAGATACGCAGTATTTT.

In this sample, this clone turned up once. This chain joins TRBV14 and TRBJ2-6; either TRBD1 or TRBD2 may supply D (5 bases each). Germline CDR1 SGHDN, CDR2 FVKESK. The CDR3 is made up of 20 amino acids. Trimming removed 0 bases at V and 0 bases at J, with 18 bases between. CDR3 sequence: CASSQEGEQVRVSGANVLTF. DNA of the CDR3: TGTGCCAGCAGCCAAGAAGGGGAACAGGTGAGGGTCTCTGGGGCCAACGTCCTGACTTTC.

The chain employs TRBV7-9 and TRBJ2-2; no clear D. The CDR3 is 16 amino acids. Germline V lookup: CDR1 SEHNR, CDR2 FQNEAQ (reference sequence). V lost 1 base and J lost 0, with 9 bases in between. CDR3 sequence (DNA): TGTGCCAGCAGCTTAGAGGCTGGTACGAACACCGGGGAGCTGTTTTTT. Amino acids: CASSLEAGTNTGELFF.

V is TRBV19 and J is TRBJ1-1, with D unresolved. The CDR3 spans 15 residues. CDR1 and CDR2 (germline): LNHDA, SQIVND (reference sequence). V was pared by 7 bases and J by 0 bases, with 15 bases between. CDR3 sequence (DNA): TGTGCCAGTACCGCGCCAGGCCTCATGAACACTGAAGCTTTCTTT. This codes for CASTAPGLMNTEAFF.

The chain has TRBV18 and TRBJ1-2; maybe TRBD1 (5 bases). V lost 2 bases to trimming and J lost 8 bases, with 18 bases between them. In germline, CDR1 is KGHSH, CDR2 LQKENI. There are 15 residues in the CDR3. The CDR3 DNA is TGTGCCAGCTCACCAGGTTCGGGGGACGCCCTCGGCTACACCTTC. It encodes CASSPGSGDALGYTF.

The chain couples TRBV28 to TRBJ1-1; D not certain. Trimming took 7 bases from V and 4 from J, leaving 10 bases between them. There are 12 residues in the CDR3. Per the germline V gene, CDR1 is MDHEN and CDR2 is SYDVKM. CDR3 nucleotide sequence: TGTGCCAGCACCTCTGTAGGCACTGAAGCTTTCTTT. This translates into CASTSVGTEAFF.

This chain joins TRBV28 and TRBJ2-7; tentatively, D is TRBD1 (7 bases). V lost 1 base to trimming and J lost 4 bases, with 17 bases between them. The CDR3 contains 16 residues. Germline V gene sequence: CDR1 MDHEN, CDR2 SYDVKM. For the CDR3, the DNA is TGTGCCAGCAGTTTATCAGGGGGGTTGGGGCTATACGAGCAGTACTTC. It specifies CASSLSGGLGLYEQYF.

The chain recombines TRBV25-1 with TRBJ1-6; the match to TRBD1 covers 10 bases. Germline V gene data show CDR1 as MGHDK and CDR2 as SYGVNS. This CDR3 has 14 amino acids. V was clipped by 7 bases and J by 6 bases; unmatched bases: 3. The CDR3 is CASTRDRGNSPLHF. Written as DNA, the CDR3 is TGTGCCAGCACCCGGGACAGGGGTAATTCACCCCTCCACTTT.

The V gene is TRBV6-5, the J gene TRBJ2-7, with D uncertain. Germline V CDR1 and CDR2: MNHEY, SVGAGI. The CDR3 spans 14 residues. Trimming left V 6 bases short and J 6 bases short, with 18 bases between. CDR3 bases: TGTGCCAGCAGCCCCTTTGAACTTGGTCGCGAGCAGTACTTC. Its protein product is CASSPFELGREQYF.

The CDR3 sequence: CASALGGGTEAFF. Here the CDR3 DNA reads TGTGCCAGCGCCCTGGGGGGAGGCACTGAAGCTTTCTTT. This chain uses TRBV28 with TRBJ1-1, with D possibly matching TRBD1 (5 bases). The germline V gene encodes CDR1 MDHEN and CDR2 SYDVKM. V was pared by 8 bases and J by 4 bases, with 14 bases between. CDR3 size: 13 residues.

The chain joins TRBV15 to TRBJ1-1; D unresolved. Trimming shortened V by 0 bases and J by 1 base, and 12 bases separated the two germline ends. This CDR3 region has 16 residues. CDR1 and CDR2 from the germline V gene are LNHNV and YYDKDF (reference sequence). The CDR3 here is CATSREEGPRNTEAFF. For the CDR3, the DNA is TGTGCCACCAGCAGAGAAGAGGGCCCGAGGAACACTGAAGCTTTCTTT.

The gene calls are TRBV15 and TRBJ1-3; a weak D match, TRBD1 (6 bases). Trimming removed 0 bases at V and 2 bases at J, with 11 bases between. This CDR3 is 16 amino acids long. Germline assignment: CDR1 LNHNV and CDR2 YYDKDF (reference sequence). The CDR3 sequence is CATSREGGGTGNTIYF. DNA for the CDR3: TGTGCCACCAGCAGAGAAGGGGGAGGCACTGGAAACACCATATATTTT. Full variable domain (outside the CDR3, taken from reference TRBV15 and TRBJ1-3): DAMVIQNPRYQVTQFGKPVTLSCSQTLNHNVMYWYQQKSSQAPKLLFHYYDKDFNNEADTPDNFQSRRPNTSFCFLDIRSPGLGDTAMYLCATSREGGGTGNTIYFGEGSWLTVV.

The J gene is TRBJ2-5, the V gene TRBV18; 10 bases match TRBD2. V shed 3 bases and J 2 bases; nucleotides not matched to a gene: 6. The germline V gene has CDR1 KGHSH and CDR2 LQKENI. There are 16 residues in the CDR3. CDR3 loop: CASSPSLAGEQETQYF. The DNA for the CDR3 is TGTGCCAGCTCACCTTCGCTAGCGGGGGAACAAGAGACCCAGTACTTC.

J is TRBJ1-2 and V is TRBV18; maybe TRBD1 (5 bases). The germline gives CDR1 KGHSH, CDR2 LQKENI. Deletions cut 1 base from V and 5 bases from J, with 23 bases between. The CDR3 has 18 residues. The CDR3 DNA reads as TGTGCCAGCTCACCACAGGCGCCAGGGACGGGAGGTAGATATGGCTACACCTTC. Translating gives CASSPQAPGTGGRYGYTF.

This chain links TRBV9 with TRBJ1-1; D call uncertain. V was shortened by 0 bases and J by 8 bases, with 14 bases between the two germline ends. The CDR3 has 14 amino acids. Germline V gene lookup returns CDR1 SGDLS and CDR2 YYNGEE. CDR3 DNA sequence: TGTGCCAGCAGCGTAGGCGGCAGCCCTCGGGAAGCTTTCTTT. This gives the protein CASSVGGSPREAFF.

This chain joins TRBV7-2 and TRBJ2-5; D is uncertain. In germline, CDR1 is SGHTA, CDR2 FQGNSA. Deletions cut 0 bases from V and 9 bases from J, with 11 bases between. CDR3 length: 13 residues. The CDR3 bases are TGTGCCAGCAGCTTAGCCCCCGGTCGCGCCCAGTACTTC. Translated, it gives CASSLAPGRAQYF.

This chain links TRBV10-2 with TRBJ1-5, with D tentatively TRBD1 (6 bases). This CDR3 is 13 amino acids long. Germline-derived CDR1 and CDR2 are WSHSY and SAAADI. V gave up 8 bases and J gave up 3 bases, with 11 bases separating them. CDR3 in amino acids: CASAGVFNQPQHF. DNA of the CDR3: TGCGCCAGCGCAGGGGTTTTCAATCAGCCCCAGCATTTT.

The rearrangement joins TRBV10-3 to TRBJ2-7; 8 bases are a match to TRBD1. Germline V gene sequence: CDR1 ENHRY, CDR2 SYGVKD. The CDR3 totals 15 residues. V was clipped by 6 bases and J by 4 bases; unmatched bases: 11. The CDR3 region is CAISNPDRGFYEQYF. CDR3 sequence (DNA): TGTGCCATCAGCAATCCAGACAGGGGCTTTTACGAGCAGTACTTC.

V is TRBV19 and J is TRBJ1-1; possible D gene TRBD1, 6 bases. Trimming shortened V by 5 bases and J by 11 bases, and 12 bases separated the two germline ends. Germline-derived CDR1 and CDR2 are LNHDA and SQIVND (reference sequence). CDR3 size: 11 residues. The CDR3 loop is CASSYRERAFF. The CDR3 region has the DNA TGTGCCAGTAGTTACAGGGAACGGGCTTTCTTT.

This clone was seen once. The chain joins TRBV5-4 to TRBJ2-5, with 12 bases matching TRBD2. The ends lost 4 bases at V and 2 bases at J; junction bases unmatched: 12. The length of the CDR3 is 18 residues. The germline V gene encodes CDR1 SGHNT and CDR2 YYREEE (reference sequence). DNA for the CDR3: TGTGCCAGCAGCCGAGGGCTAGCGGGAGGGAGTGGGCAAGAGACCCAGTACTTC. Protein: CASSRGLAGGSGQETQYF.

The sample holds a few counts of this clone. The chain uses TRBV4-2 and TRBJ1-2; maybe TRBD1 (6 bases). Germline CDR1 is LGHNA and CDR2 is YNFKEQ. Between the trimmed V and J ends, which lost 1 base and 6 bases, there was a span of 9 bases. The CDR3 runs to 13 residues. The CDR3 DNA follows: TGTGCCAGCAGCCAAGTCGGGGGCAATGGCTACACCTTC. Protein: CASSQVGGNGYTF.